These 15 T cell receptor beta chains share one sample of origin, sequenced in a study of control samples from healthy donors and cancer patients. The method was immunoSEQ multiplex PCR; TCRdb's version includes in-frame clones alone and lacks a portion of them. The sample has around 190,000 clones, 85% to 95% seen once; the top ten hold 1.4%. Sequences were obtained from blood. The receptors stem from a man younger than 45 in good health.

The J gene is TRBJ2-7, the V gene TRBV9; D is ambiguous. V was cut by 0 bases and J by 2 bases, with 12 bases left in between. The CDR3 runs to 15 residues. Germline V gene sequence: CDR1 SGDLS, CDR2 YYNGEE. CDR3 in amino acids: CASSVGHGLTYEQYF. The CDR3 DNA is TGTGCCAGCAGCGTAGGTCATGGTTTGACCTACGAGCAGTACTTC. Supplemented by reference TRBV9 and TRBJ2-7, the full variable domain reads DSGVTQTPKHLITATGQRVTLRCSPRSGDLSVYWYQQSLDQGLQFLIQYYNGEERAKGNILERFSAQQFPDLHSELNLSSLELGDSALYFCASSVGHGLTYEQYFGPGTRLTVT.

The rearrangement links TRBV12-3 or TRBV12-4 to TRBJ1-2; D may be TRBD1 (5 bases). The CDR3 has 13 residues. With 7 bases removed from V and 2 bases from J, the gap between germline ends came to 11 bases. CDR3 residues: CASNGQKNYGYTF. The CDR3 bases are TGTGCCAGCAACGGACAAAAGAACTATGGCTACACCTTC.

The chain links TRBV7-2 to TRBJ1-5; D not certain. Trimming shortened V by 5 bases and J by 5 bases, and 16 bases separated the two germline ends. The CDR3 loop spans 15 amino acids. CDR1 and CDR2 from the germline V gene are SGHTA and FQGNSA. The CDR3 coding sequence is TGTGCCAGCAGCCCCAGTGGAAGGGTTGATCAGCCCCAGCATTTT. Translated, it gives CASSPSGRVDQPQHF. The full variable domain, its missing parts supplied by reference TRBV7-2 and TRBJ1-5, is GAGVSQSPSNKVTEKGKDVELRCDPISGHTALYWYRQSLGQGLEFLIYFQGNSAPDKSGLPSDRFSAERTGGSVSTLTIQRTQQEDSAVYLCASSPSGRVDQPQHFGDGTRLSIL.

The chain recombines TRBV3-1 (or the pseudogene TRBV3-2) with TRBJ2-6; 7 positions agree with TRBD2. The CDR3 is 19 amino acids. Trimming at V came to 4 bases and at J to 3 bases, leaving 15 bases not matched to a gene. Germline V gene sequence: CDR1 LGHDT, CDR2 YNNKEL (reference sequence). The CDR3 reads CASSRLSAGRALGANVLTF. CDR3 DNA sequence: TGTGCCAGCAGCCGCCTCTCTGCAGGGAGGGCGCTTGGGGCCAACGTCCTGACTTTC.

CDR3 region: CATSRDNRGSADQYF. Written as DNA, the CDR3 is TGTGCCACCAGCAGAGATAACCGGGGGTCGGCGGACCAGTACTTC. The rearrangement joins TRBV15 to TRBJ2-5; the D gene is possibly TRBD2 (6 bases). V was pared by 0 bases and J by 10 bases, with 18 bases between. CDR1 is LNHNV and CDR2 is YYDKDF in the germline V gene (reference sequence). There are 15 residues in the CDR3.

The rearrangement links TRBV2 to TRBJ1-1, with 12 bases identical to TRBD1. Germline CDR1 is SNHLY and CDR2 is FYNNEI. This CDR3 has 14 residues. V dropped 6 bases and J dropped 6; count of bases not matched to a gene: 5. CDR3 in amino acids: CASRPGQGASEAFF. CDR3 nucleotide sequence: TGTGCCAGCAGACCGGGACAGGGGGCCTCTGAAGCTTTCTTT.

This rearrangement joins TRBV27 to TRBJ1-1; no clear D. CDR3 length equals 12 residues. The germline gives CDR1 MNHEY, CDR2 SMNVEV (reference sequence). V was trimmed by 8 bases and J by 7 bases, leaving 14 bases between them. CDR3 nucleotides: TGTGCCAGCCTCTCGGCCTTTCTTGAAGCTTTCTTT. It encodes CASLSAFLEAFF.

This chain uses TRBV7-2 with TRBJ1-2; D not resolved. V lost 1 base, J lost 6 bases, and 18 bases lay in between. This CDR3 is 16 amino acids long. Germline V CDR1 and CDR2: SGHTA, FQGNSA. The CDR3 region is CASSLGGGKGGDGYTF. The CDR3 bases are TGTGCCAGCAGCTTAGGGGGAGGGAAGGGTGGAGATGGCTACACCTTC.

The chain couples TRBV4-1 to TRBJ2-7; D unresolved. The V gene's germline CDR1 is MGHRA and CDR2 YSYEKL. The CDR3 is made up of 16 amino acids. V was clipped by 0 bases and J by 3 bases, with 15 bases between them. This CDR3 reads CASSQEWRDAYYEQYF. The CDR3 bases are TGCGCCAGCAGCCAAGAGTGGAGAGACGCATACTACGAGCAGTACTTC.

The chain employs TRBV4-3 and TRBJ1-2; D may be TRBD1 (5 bases). Germline V gene data show CDR1 as LGHNA and CDR2 as YSLEER. This CDR3 contains 14 residues. Trimming took off 4 bases at V and 8 bases at J, with 17 bases between the two ends. Written as DNA, the CDR3 is TGCGCCAGCAGCCTCGCCGGGGCAGGGTACGGCTACACCTTC. Protein: CASSLAGAGYGYTF.

The gene calls are TRBV19 and TRBJ1-2; 7 bases map to TRBD1. Germline V CDR1 and CDR2: LNHDA, SQIVND (reference sequence). The CDR3 sequence is 14 residues long. V shed 3 bases and J 3 bases; nucleotides not matched to a gene: 4. In nucleotides, the CDR3 is TGTGCCAGTAGTATCGGGACAGCCTACTATGGCTACACCTTC. This codes for CASSIGTAYYGYTF.

The chain links TRBV21-1 to TRBJ1-1; the D call TRBD1 from the table was never checked on the DNA. TRBV21-1 corresponds to a pseudogene. This CDR3 has 16 residues. The CDR3 coding sequence is TGTGCCAGCAGCGAACCACAGGGGATCTTGAACACTGAAGCTTTCTTT. It codes for CASSEPQGILNTEAFF.

This chain joins TRBV30 and TRBJ1-2; D is ambiguous. Germline lookup yields CDR1 GTSNPN and CDR2 SVGIG (reference sequence). V lost 5 bases to trimming and J lost 0 bases, with 7 bases between them. CDR3 length equals 12 residues. CDR3 sequence (DNA): TGTGCCTGGGGCAGAACTAACTATGGCTACACCTTC. Protein product: CAWGRTNYGYTF. The whole variable domain, remainder taken from reference TRBV30 and TRBJ1-2, is SQTIHQWPATLVQPVGSPLSLECTVEGTSNPNLYWYRQAAGRGLQLLFYSVGIGQISSEVPQNLSASRPQDRQFILSSKKLLLSDSGFYLCAWGRTNYGYTFGSGTRLTVV.

This sequence joins TRBV7-2 and TRBJ1-3; D unresolved. CDR1 is SGHTA and CDR2 is FQGNSA in the germline V gene. The CDR3 covers 15 residues. V gave up 5 bases and J gave up 0 bases, with 11 bases separating them. The CDR3 here is CASSKGRSSGNTIYF. CDR3 in DNA: TGTGCCAGCAGCAAAGGACGGAGCTCTGGAAACACCATATATTTT.

The chain links TRBV5-6 to TRBJ2-1; possible D gene TRBD1, 6 bases. This CDR3 contains 16 residues. Per germline, CDR1 SGHDT and CDR2 YYEEEE. The V end was cut by 0 bases, the J end by 0 bases, with 10 bases between. In DNA, the CDR3 is TGTGCCAGCAGCTTGGATCCAGGGGTCTCCTACAATGAGCAGTTCTTC. It specifies CASSLDPGVSYNEQFF.